This TCR beta chain comes out of a study of T cell responses to AZD1222 COVID-19 vaccine. Method: immunoSEQ multiplex PCR; TCRdb's copy keeps in-frame clones and lacks some. Counted here are 150,000 to 200,000 clones, 80% to 95% occurring once; the ten biggest clones make up 1% to 1.5%. This clone has just one count. The V gene's germline CDR1 is KGHSH and CDR2 LQKENI. Trimming left V 2 bases short and J 4 bases short, with 11 bases between. This CDR3 spans 15 amino acids. The J gene is TRBJ1-4, the V gene TRBV18; D unclear. The origin of this receptor is an adult in good health. This material consisted of peripheral blood, taken on day 0 of AZD1222 vaccination. The DNA of the CDR3 is TGTGCCAGCTCACCAGGAGGTCAGAGTAATGAAAAACTGTTTTTT. This sequence encodes CASSPGGQSNEKLFF.